This T cell receptor (beta chain) was profiled in a study of a mutant IDH1 vaccine in newly diagnosed glioma. Across the whole study: Vaccination started 4-6 weeks after radiotherapy alone, or with temozolomide cycles. Patients arrived already treated with radiotherapy, temozolomide, or both, most having had both. The study, taken as a whole, reports: Pseudoprogression showed no apparent link to changes in top peripheral T cell clonotypes. Among patients, roughly 94% showed immune responses induced by the vaccine.

As for time point: week 35, safety follow-up. Topical imiquimod was applied with each vaccine dose, which held 300 ug of mutant IDH1 20-mer peptide. Losses at the gene ends were 8 bases for V and 5 bases for J; bases not matched to a gene: 6. The CDR3 consists of 15 residues. Looked up from germline, CDR1 is SGHVS and CDR2 is FQNEAQ. Assay: immunoSEQ multiplex PCR; the TCRdb copy retains only in-frame clones and omits some. Of 30,000 to 40,000 clones in the sample, around 83% were seen once. Concerning this clone itself: Its cognate antigen is unknown.

This clonotype was obtained from a woman in her late teens or twenties with glioma. V and J are TRBV7-8 and TRBJ2-1; the match to TRBD2 covers 13 bases. The specimen was PBMCs, collected from a glioma patient whose treatment included an IDH1 peptide vaccine. Here the CDR3 reads CASYHGLAGDNEQFF. CDR3 DNA sequence: TGTGCCAGCTATCACGGACTAGCGGGAGACAATGAGCAGTTCTTC. The full variable domain, rest sourced from reference TRBV7-8 and TRBJ2-1, is GAGVSQSPRYKVAKRGQDVALRCDPISGHVSLFWYQQALGQGPEFLTYFQNEAQLDKSGLPSDRFFAERPEGSVSTLKIQRTQQEDSAVYLCASYHGLAGDNEQFFGPGTRLTVL.